This T cell receptor beta chain was obtained from a study of regulatory T cells in long-lasting Graves disease. Many counts were recorded for this clonotype. In building TCR beta libraries, iRepertoire HTBI primers were used together with Arm-PCR of CDR3 regions. TCRdb independently ran MiXCR on the multiplex PCR reads; one entry per CDR3 protein. The table has more than 400,000 distinct CDR3 sequences, about 17% seen once. Stated time point: newly diagnosed GD, antithyroid drugs for less than 3 months. The TCR library was prepared using RNA isolated from PBMCs. These data also featured in a second study, about T cells in Graves' hyperthyroidism and ophthalmopathy. That study reports: Diagnostic decisions used clinical symptoms, serum thyroxine and TRAb, thyroid ultrasound and orbital computed tomography.

The sample was peripheral blood mononuclear cells (PBMCs), taken at new diagnosis, from a patient treated with antithyroid drugs. The receptor was derived from a woman aged 25 to 39 with Graves disease.

The CDR3 region is CASITESEQFF. Written as DNA, the CDR3 is TGTGCCAGCATAACAGAGTCTGAGCAGTTCTTC. This rearrangement joins TRBV2 to TRBJ2-1; D gene uncertain. The V gene's germline CDR1 is SNHLY and CDR2 FYNNEI. The ends were cut back, 7 bases at V and 9 bases at J, with 10 bases in the middle. The CDR3 contains 11 residues.